These 23 T cell receptor beta chains were sequenced from one sample in a study of cytomegalovirus exposure and HLA in healthy donors. PCR was performed using 60 Vbeta and 13 Jbeta primers. Libraries were prepared by immunoSEQ multiplex PCR; TCRdb keeps only in-frame clonotypes and omits some of them. The top ten hold roughly 4% of the sample, which has approximately 160,000 clones, 68% seen once. The specimen sequenced was PBMCs. These receptor sequences come from a woman younger than 30 in good health and CMV-seropositive.

This clone was observed a handful of times. The CDR3 DNA sequence: TGTGCCAGCTATCCCAGGCCGTTCTCCTACGAGCAGTACTTC. This translates into CASYPRPFSYEQYF. The chain is built from TRBV27 and TRBJ2-7; no definite D call. This CDR3 has 14 amino acids. The germline V gene has CDR1 MNHEY and CDR2 SMNVEV (reference sequence). The ends were cut back, 8 bases at V and 0 bases at J, with 14 bases in the middle.

The rearrangement joins TRBV11-1 to TRBJ1-4; possible D gene TRBD1, 5 bases. With 3 bases removed from V and 1 base from J, the gap between germline ends came to 9 bases. The germline CDR1 and CDR2 sequences are SGHAT and FQDESV (reference sequence). The CDR3 spans 15 residues. The DNA for the CDR3 is TGTGCCAGCAGCTTGGGGCCAGGAACTAATGAAAAACTGTTTTTT. This gives the protein CASSLGPGTNEKLFF.

The chain recombines TRBV18 with TRBJ2-1; no reliable D call. CDR1 is KGHSH, CDR2 LQKENI, per germline. Trimming shortened V by 5 bases and J by 6 bases, and 14 bases separated the two germline ends. The CDR3 sequence is 14 residues long. Written as DNA, the CDR3 is TGTGCCAGCTCATCCCCTTCCGTCGGCAATGAGCAGTTCTTC. Encoded protein: CASSSPSVGNEQFF.

The V and J genes are TRBV6-5 and TRBJ1-2; possibly TRBD1 for D (5 bases). Germline CDR1 is MNHEY and CDR2 is SVGAGI. The CDR3 has 14 amino acids. Trimming stripped 5 bases from V and 4 bases from J, with 14 bases between. CDR3 coding DNA: TGTGCCAGCAGTCCTGACCGACAGATCTATGGCTACACCTTC. Translation gives CASSPDRQIYGYTF.

Only one count was recorded for this clone. V usage is TRBV6-4 and J usage is TRBJ2-3; D perhaps matches TRBD2 (7 bases). This CDR3 region has 15 residues. V was shortened by 2 bases and J by 1 base, with 10 bases between the two germline ends. Germline-derived CDR1 and CDR2 are MRHNA and SNTAGT. CDR3 DNA sequence: TGTGCCAGCAGTGACGGGGGGGGCGGCACAGATACGCAGTATTTT. This translates into CASSDGGGGTDTQYF.

This chain joins TRBV30 and TRBJ1-4; TRBD1 matches at 8 bases. The ends lost 3 bases at V and 8 bases at J; junction bases unmatched: 8. CDR1 is GTSNPN and CDR2 is SVGIG in the germline V gene (reference sequence). The CDR3 runs 14 residues. CDR3 DNA: TGTGCCTGGAGAGGTACAGGGGGGAGGGAAAAACTGTTTTTT. Translating it yields CAWRGTGGREKLFF.

The rearrangement joins TRBV28 to TRBJ2-5; 10 nucleotides line up with TRBD1. Germline V lookup: CDR1 MDHEN, CDR2 SYDVKM. This CDR3 is 16 amino acids long. The junction had 11 bases not matched to a gene; V was cut back by 5 bases and J by 5 bases. The CDR3 nucleotides are TGTGCCAGCAGTGCCTTGGGACAGGGGAGGAGGGAGACCCAGTACTTC. Amino acids: CASSALGQGRRETQYF. Supplemented by reference TRBV28 and TRBJ2-5, the full variable domain reads DVKVTQSSRYLVKRTGEKVFLECVQDMDHENMFWYRQDPGLGLRLIYFSYDVKMKEKGDIPEGYSVSREKKERFSLILESASTNQTSMYLCASSALGQGRRETQYFGPGTRLLVL.

In its sample, this clone was seen a few times. The chain joins TRBV12-1 to TRBJ1-5; the tabulated D call, TRBD1, remains unverified against the DNA. TRBV12-1 represents a pseudogene. The length of the CDR3 is 17 residues. The CDR3 loop reads CASSSRGHGVNSQPQHF. The CDR3 DNA follows: TGTGCCAGCAGCTCCAGGGGGCATGGGGTCAATAGTCAGCCCCAGCATTTT.

In DNA form, the CDR3 reads TGTGCCAGCAGCTTATCGGGAGCAACTAATGAAAAACTGTTTTTT. Translated: CASSLSGATNEKLFF. V and J are TRBV7-9 and TRBJ1-4; D gene unclear. The CDR3 covers 15 residues. Trimming took off 2 bases at V and 0 bases at J, with 7 bases between the two ends. Germline V lookup: CDR1 SEHNR, CDR2 FQNEAQ (reference sequence).

The chain couples TRBV7-9 to TRBJ1-6; 9 bases align to TRBD1. The junction had 12 bases not matched to a gene; V was cut back by 5 bases and J by 16 bases. This CDR3 comprises 14 residues. Germline CDR1 SEHNR, CDR2 FQNEAQ (reference sequence). CDR3 in DNA: TGTGCCAGCAGCAATTATAGTACAGGGGGCGGACTCCACTTT. Its protein product is CASSNYSTGGGLHF.

V and J are TRBV30 and TRBJ2-2; TRBD1 is a possible D gene (5 bases). The J call may be wrong; the DNA end is better matched by TRBJ1-3. The CDR3 loop spans 15 amino acids. CDR1 is GTSNPN and CDR2 is SVGIG in the germline V gene (reference sequence). The CDR3 DNA follows: TGTGCCTGGAGTGCGGTCGGACAAGGCGAAAACACCATATATTTT. It yields the protein CAWSAVGQGENTIYF.

This clone was found a few times. This sequence joins TRBV6-5 and TRBJ1-5; 7 nucleotides agree with TRBD1. The germline gives CDR1 MNHEY, CDR2 SVGAGI. The ends lost 5 bases at V and 2 bases at J; junction bases unmatched: 6. The CDR3 contains 15 residues. As DNA, the CDR3 is TGTGCCAGCAGTCGAGGGGGCTATGGCAATCAGCCCCAGCATTTT. Its translation is CASSRGGYGNQPQHF.

Only one count was recorded for this clone. The V call is TRBV28, the J call TRBJ2-1; D possibly corresponds to TRBD2 (6 bases). The CDR3 length is 15 residues. Germline CDR1 reads MDHEN; CDR2 reads SYDVKM. V was shortened by 5 bases and J by 6 bases, with 17 bases between the two germline ends. For the CDR3, the DNA is TGTGCCAGCAGTGCGGGGAGATCGAGAATCAATGAGCAGTTCTTC. Amino acid sequence: CASSAGRSRINEQFF.

The chain combines TRBV19 with TRBJ2-3; possibly TRBD2 for D (5 bases). The CDR3 sequence is 15 residues long. Trimming removed 6 bases from V and 2 bases from J, with 15 bases in between. CDR1 is LNHDA and CDR2 is SQIVND in the germline V gene (reference sequence). This CDR3 reads CASSYKTEDTDTQYF. The CDR3 DNA reads TGTGCCAGTAGCTACAAGACGGAGGACACAGATACGCAGTATTTT. The whole variable domain, filled in from reference TRBV19 and TRBJ2-3, reads DGGITQSPKYLFRKEGQNVTLSCEQNLNHDAMYWYRQDPGQGLRLIYYSQIVNDFQKGDIAEGYSVSREKKESFPLTVTSAQKNPTAFYLCASSYKTEDTDTQYFGPGTRLTVL.

The chain has TRBV13 and TRBJ2-7, with TRBD1 matching 7 bases. CDR1 PRHDT and CDR2 FYEKMQ come from the germline V gene (reference sequence). V lost 5 bases, J lost 2 bases, and 6 bases stayed unmatched. The CDR3 covers 14 residues. The CDR3 loop is CASSHQGTAYEQYF. The CDR3 DNA reads TGTGCCAGCAGCCACCAAGGGACAGCCTACGAGCAGTACTTC.

The genes are TRBV18 and TRBJ1-3; no definite D call. Germline-derived CDR1 and CDR2 are KGHSH and LQKENI. Trimming stripped 1 base from V and 2 bases from J, with 6 bases between. The CDR3 runs to 14 residues. As DNA, the CDR3 is TGTGCCAGCTCACCACAGGGAGCTGGAAACACCATATATTTT. Translated: CASSPQGAGNTIYF.

The chain couples TRBV5-1 to TRBJ2-7; 11 bases fit TRBD2. Germline-derived CDR1 and CDR2 are SGHRS and YFSETQ. The CDR3 covers 16 residues. J gave up 5 bases and V 6 bases, and 13 bases lay outside the gene matches. The CDR3 coding sequence is TGCGCCAGCAATGCTCTAATAGCGGGAGGGCTGCACGAGCAGTACTTC. It yields the protein CASNALIAGGLHEQYF. The full variable domain, with the rest looked up from reference TRBV5-1 and TRBJ2-7, is KAGVTQTPRYLIKTRGQQVTLSCSPISGHRSVSWYQQTPGQGLQFLFEYFSETQRNKGNFPGRFSGRQFSNSRSEMNVSTLELGDSALYLCASNALIAGGLHEQYFGPGTRLTVT.

The chain carries TRBV7-3 and TRBJ2-3, with 7 bases that match TRBD2. CDR3 size: 13 residues. V dropped 6 bases and J dropped 4; count of bases not matched to a gene: 4. Germline-derived CDR1 and CDR2 are SGHTA and FQGTGA. For the CDR3, the DNA is TGTGCCAGCAGTGCGAGCGGGGCAGATACGCAGTATTTT. Translation: CASSASGADTQYF.

The rearrangement joins TRBV2 to TRBJ2-6; 9 bases line up with TRBD1. Germline loops: CDR1 SNHLY, CDR2 FYNNEI. The CDR3 consists of 16 residues. Trimming at V came to 8 bases and at J to 0 bases, leaving 5 bases not matched to a gene. Here the CDR3 DNA reads TGTGCCAGCGGGGGACAGGGTAACTCTGGGGCCAACGTCCTGACTTTC. Encoded protein: CASGGQGNSGANVLTF.

This clone was seen just once. An end of the junction differs from the germline gene, which may be a read error. This sequence joins TRBV19 and TRBJ2-5, with a weak D call TRBD1 (5 bases). The germline V gene has CDR1 LNHDA and CDR2 SQIVND (reference sequence). This CDR3 spans 13 amino acids. For the CDR3, the DNA is TGTGCCAGTAGCGACAGAAGCCAAGAGATCCAGTACTTC. This gives the protein CASSDRSQEIQYF.

There are a few counts of this clone. The CDR3 sequence is CASSMAGQGSYEQYF. In nucleotides, the CDR3 is TGCGCCAGCAGTATGGCGGGACAGGGGTCCTACGAGCAGTACTTC. The chain combines TRBV5-1 with TRBJ2-5; 10 positions agree with TRBD1. The DNA matches TRBJ2-7 better at its end, which makes the J call doubtful. In germline, CDR1 is SGHRS, CDR2 YFSETQ. The CDR3 totals 15 residues.

This clone turned up a few times. The chain combines TRBV27 with TRBJ2-1, with D perhaps matching TRBD2 (5 bases). The CDR3 covers 14 residues. Germline loops: CDR1 MNHEY, CDR2 SMNVEV (reference sequence). Trimming left V 7 bases short and J 4 bases short, with 14 bases between. The DNA of the CDR3 is TGTGCCAGCACCGAGAGAGGGAAGTACAATGAGCAGTTCTTC. This gives the protein CASTERGKYNEQFF.

This clone was seen only a few times. The gene calls are TRBV5-1 and TRBJ2-1, with 7 bases lining up with TRBD2. V shed 5 bases and J 5 bases; nucleotides not matched to a gene: 7. CDR1 is SGHRS and CDR2 is YFSETQ in the germline V gene. The CDR3 runs to 14 residues. CDR3 residues: CASRRSGGDNEQFF. The CDR3 DNA reads TGCGCCAGCAGGAGATCGGGAGGAGACAATGAGCAGTTCTTC.